These 21 T cell receptor beta chains came from one sample sequenced in a study of OX40 agonist ivuxolimab in advanced cancers. The repertoire was sequenced with immunoSEQ multiplex PCR; TCRdb's copy has only in-frame clones and lacks some. The repertoire includes roughly 67,000 clones, about 82% of them detected once, and around 9.9% sits in the top ten. The specimen comprised CD4+ or CD8+ T cells sorted from blood, sampled in a trial of the OX40 agonist ivuxolimab. These receptors originate from an adult with an advanced solid tumor such as melanoma, head and neck, liver or kidney cancer.

The V gene is TRBV4-1, the J gene TRBJ2-3, with a possible D match to TRBD1 (6 bases). V lost 4 bases and J lost 2, with 13 bases in between. CDR3 size: 15 residues. The germline V gene encodes CDR1 MGHRA and CDR2 YSYEKL. The chain's CDR3 is CASSPLQGTTDTQYF. Written as DNA, the CDR3 is TGCGCCAGCAGCCCGCTCCAGGGGACCACAGATACGCAGTATTTT.

This clone was seen a handful of times. The chain links TRBV10-3 to TRBJ1-2; no definite D call. The V and J ends lost 10 bases and 3 bases respectively, with 15 bases between them. CDR3 size: 13 residues. CDR1 is ENHRY and CDR2 is SYGVKD in the germline V gene. Here the CDR3 DNA reads TGTGCCAATCGGGAGGGAGAAGACTATGGCTACACCTTC. Translation gives CANREGEDYGYTF.

The chain combines TRBV5-6 with TRBJ2-3; D might be TRBD1 (6 bases). Germline-derived CDR1 and CDR2 are SGHDT and YYEEEE. Deletions cut 4 bases from V and 2 bases from J, with 14 bases between. The CDR3 is made up of 15 amino acids. For the CDR3, the DNA is TGTGCCAGCAGCGAACCGGGACACCCCACAGATACGCAGTATTTT. It is translated as CASSEPGHPTDTQYF.

The chain is built from TRBV7-8 and TRBJ1-3; possibly TRBD1 for D (5 bases). This CDR3 has 14 amino acids. V lost 4 bases and J lost 2, with 9 bases in between. Germline values: CDR1 SGHVS, CDR2 FQNEAQ. CDR3 DNA: TGTGCCAGCAGCTCTCAGGGTACTGGAAACACCATATATTTT. Translating it yields CASSSQGTGNTIYF.

The CDR3 region is CASSTDRVDTQYF. CDR3 nucleotide sequence: TGCGCCAGCAGTACGGACAGGGTTGATACGCAGTATTTT. This chain links TRBV10-1 with TRBJ2-3; TRBD1 aligns across 8 bases. The germline gives CDR1 WNHNN, CDR2 SYGVQD (reference sequence). Trimming cost V 5 bases and J 6 bases; bases outside gene matches: 4. The CDR3 consists of 13 residues.

The genes are TRBV15 and TRBJ2-7; possibly TRBD1 for D (5 bases). Germline V lookup: CDR1 LNHNV, CDR2 YYDKDF (reference sequence). The CDR3 loop spans 16 amino acids. The germline V and J ends were trimmed by 0 bases and 0 bases, with 12 bases remaining between them. CDR3 residues: CATSRETVFSSYEQYV. For the CDR3, the DNA is TGTGCCACCAGCAGAGAGACAGTTTTTAGCTCCTACGAGCAGTACGTC.

The genes are TRBV7-2 and TRBJ1-2, with 7 bases lining up with TRBD1. Germline V gives CDR1 SGHTA, CDR2 FQGNSA. Losses at the gene ends were 5 bases for V and 0 bases for J; bases not matched to a gene: 3. The CDR3 length is 14 residues. The CDR3 nucleotides read TGTGCCAGCAGCGGGGACAGTGCTAACTATGGCTACACCTTC. As protein: CASSGDSANYGYTF.

The genes are TRBV19 and TRBJ1-2, with D maybe TRBD1 (6 bases). V was trimmed by 6 bases and J by 11 bases, leaving 19 bases between them. Germline V gene data show CDR1 as LNHDA and CDR2 as SQIVND (reference sequence). The CDR3 sequence is 13 residues long. The DNA for the CDR3 is TGTGCCAGTAGCGCGCTGGACAGAGACTCGTACACCTTC. This gives the protein CASSALDRDSYTF.

The chain uses TRBV19 and TRBJ2-3; D possibly corresponds to TRBD2 (5 bases). Germline assignment: CDR1 LNHDA and CDR2 SQIVND (reference sequence). The CDR3 contains 15 residues. V was trimmed by 3 bases and J by 4 bases, leaving 14 bases between them. CDR3 bases: TGTGCCAGTAGTATTCACCCCGAGGGCGCAGATACGCAGTATTTT. Translation: CASSIHPEGADTQYF.

This clone is termed medium-sized. The CDR3 sequence is CASSPRQGAREQYV. The CDR3 DNA sequence: TGTGCCAGCAGTCCTCGACAGGGGGCGCGTGAGCAGTACGTC. The chain links TRBV6-1 to TRBJ2-7; 10 bases align to TRBD1. V gave up 5 bases and J gave up 7 bases; unmatched junction bases: 8. Per the germline V gene, CDR1 is MNHNS and CDR2 is SASEGT. This CDR3 is 14 amino acids long.

This chain joins TRBV30 and TRBJ1-6, with TRBD1 as a possible D gene (6 bases). Germline lookup yields CDR1 GTSNPN and CDR2 SVGIG (reference sequence). The CDR3 covers 16 residues. V was trimmed by 0 bases and J by 6 bases, leaving 15 bases between them. The CDR3 DNA reads as TGTGCCTGGAGTGTGGAAAGGGGGGGCGGTAATTCACCCCTCCACTTT. Its protein is CAWSVERGGGNSPLHF.

The chain recombines TRBV28 with TRBJ1-5; D is perhaps TRBD1 (6 bases). The germline V and J ends were trimmed by 3 bases and 7 bases, with 19 bases remaining between them. CDR1 is MDHEN and CDR2 is SYDVKM in the germline V gene. The CDR3 spans 16 residues. The CDR3 DNA reads TGTGCCAGCAGTTTTGAACAGGGCCAGCTGTACCAGCCCCAGCATTTT. It specifies CASSFEQGQLYQPQHF.

V gene TRBV5-5 combines with J gene TRBJ1-1; D remains unclear. Trimming cost V 1 base and J 7 bases, with 5 bases left between them. The CDR3 length is 11 residues. Germline V gives CDR1 SGHKS, CDR2 YYEKEE (reference sequence). CDR3 DNA: TGTGCCAGCAGCTTGAAAATTGAAGCTTTCTTT. Its protein is CASSLKIEAFF.

This clone has a handful of counts. The gene calls are TRBV6-1 and TRBJ2-1; 11 bases align to TRBD2. J was trimmed by 5 bases and V by 5 bases; bases with no gene match: 2. Germline CDR1 and CDR2: MNHNS and SASEGT. This CDR3 spans 14 amino acids. CDR3 nucleotides: TGTGCCAGCAGTCTAGCGGGAGGAAACAATGAGCAGTTCTTC. Its protein product is CASSLAGGNNEQFF.

The chain joins TRBV10-2 to TRBJ2-7, with 7 nucleotides matching TRBD2. CDR3 length: 14 residues. CDR1 and CDR2 (germline): WSHSY, SAAADI. Unmatched junction bases numbered 8, after V lost 7 bases and J lost 2 bases. Here the CDR3 reads CASKGAGVTYEQYF. The CDR3 nucleotides are TGCGCCAGCAAAGGGGCGGGAGTCACCTACGAGCAGTACTTC.

This chain uses TRBV19 with TRBJ2-7, with 8 bases matching TRBD1. The CDR3 contains 15 residues. The V segment lost 6 bases and the J segment 0 bases; nucleotides outside the gene matches: 7. Germline CDR1 and CDR2: LNHDA and SQIVND (reference sequence). The CDR3 sequence: CASSYRDRSSYEQYF. The DNA of the CDR3 is TGTGCCAGTAGCTACCGGGACAGGAGCTCCTACGAGCAGTACTTC. The full variable domain, with the rest looked up from reference TRBV19 and TRBJ2-7, is DGGITQSPKYLFRKEGQNVTLSCEQNLNHDAMYWYRQDPGQGLRLIYYSQIVNDFQKGDIAEGYSVSREKKESFPLTVTSAQKNPTAFYLCASSYRDRSSYEQYFGPGTRLTVT.

The chain uses TRBV29-1 and TRBJ1-2, with D possibly TRBD1 on 6 matching bases. CDR3 length equals 12 residues. Germline V lookup: CDR1 SQVTM, CDR2 ANQGSEA. V lost 7 bases and J 8 bases, leaving 17 bases between the germline ends. CDR3 sequence reads: CSAKIGGRGYTF. The CDR3 DNA follows: TGCAGCGCTAAAATCGGGGGCCGGGGCTACACCTTC.

This chain connects TRBV28 to TRBJ1-5, with 9 bases lining up with TRBD1. Losses at the gene ends were 7 bases for V and 7 bases for J; bases not matched to a gene: 11. The CDR3 totals 15 residues. CDR1 and CDR2 from the germline V gene are MDHEN and SYDVKM. CDR3 bases: TGTGCCAGCAAACTGACCGGGACAGGGACCCAGCCCCAGCATTTT. As protein: CASKLTGTGTQPQHF.

The rearrangement uses TRBV7-2 and TRBJ1-1, with a tentative D call TRBD1 (6 bases). V lost 2 bases to trimming and J lost 4 bases, with 11 bases between them. Germline V lookup: CDR1 SGHTA, CDR2 FQGNSA. This CDR3 contains 14 residues. The CDR3 loop is CASSLLGGGTEAFF. As DNA, the CDR3 is TGTGCCAGCAGCTTATTGGGGGGCGGCACTGAAGCTTTCTTT.

The rearrangement links TRBV7-9 to TRBJ2-1, with 12 bases fitting TRBD1. Trimming took 3 bases from V and 8 from J; bases not matched to a gene: 2. CDR3 length equals 14 residues. Germline V gives CDR1 SEHNR, CDR2 FQNEAQ (reference sequence). DNA for the CDR3: TGTGCCAGCAGCTTGGGACAGGGGGCGGATGAGCAGTTCTTC. Protein: CASSLGQGADEQFF.

The CDR3 sequence is CASSDHSPGNEQYV. In nucleotides, the CDR3 is TGTGCCAGCAGTGACCATAGCCCAGGTAACGAGCAGTACGTC. The chain couples TRBV2 to TRBJ2-7; D not certain. Germline assignment: CDR1 SNHLY and CDR2 FYNNEI. V lost 3 bases to trimming and J lost 5 bases, with 14 bases between them. The CDR3 runs to 14 residues.